This T cell receptor (beta chain) was retrieved from a study of cytomegalovirus exposure and HLA in healthy donors. General study points: TCR beta chains numbering under 200 were designated cytomegalovirus-associated. In a later analysis, TCR association rates varied by HLA locus: DRB1 most, HLA-C fewest. The HLA-A and HLA-B alleles of most subjects were reportedly predicted accurately from TCR beta sequences. Some public TCRs appeared in many individuals, while most sequences were rare.

A remark on this clone: Its antigen is undetermined.

Germline CDR1 and CDR2: SEHNR and FQNEAQ (reference sequence). The CDR3 runs 14 residues. Trimming shortened V by 1 base and J by 1 base, and 7 bases separated the two germline ends. 13 Jbeta primers and 60 Vbeta primers were used for the PCR. Generated by immunoSEQ multiplex PCR, the TCRdb table keeps only in-frame clones and is missing some. Here the sample spans under 250,000 clones, approximately 81% being singletons. Sequenced sample: PBMCs. The TCR sequence derives from a woman between 55 and 75 years old in good health and CMV-seropositive. The V gene is TRBV7-9, the J gene TRBJ2-5, with a tentative D call TRBD2 (5 bases). DNA for the CDR3: TGTGCCAGCAGCTTAGGAGGGATCCAAGAGACCCAGTACTTC. Translated, it gives CASSLGGIQETQYF.